This T cell receptor beta chain is from a study of CD8 T cells in ankylosing spondylitis (dated by TCRdb to between 2016 and 2019). With respect to the entire study: To find TCR variants linked to disease, the study profiled T cell receptor beta repertoires in ankylosing spondylitis patients and healthy donors. The full study cohort comprised roughly 24 ankylosing spondylitis patients and 85 to 120 healthy donors. Peripheral blood samples were taken, and synovial fluid was additionally collected from ankylosing spondylitis patients.

The listed sequencing device is Illumina HiSeq 2500. TCR beta libraries were prepared by quantitative 5'-RACE with molecular barcodes. In the source study's methods: A new computational method based on a probabilistic model of VDJ rearrangement was used to identify disease-linked TCR variants. In TCRdb, the public reads were trimmed at Q25 with fastp and aligned with MiXCR, with productive beta chains retained. Rows are combined by CDR3 protein, so each entry shows the most common genes and DNA. TCRdb's processing, not the authors', yielded these V and J calls. This sample comprises about 13,000 distinct CDR3 sequences, 2.8% of them detected only once. Roughly 9% of the sample is held by the ten biggest clonotypes. Broader findings and caveats from the paper: Significant enrichment of the disease-linked clones was reported in matched synovial fluid samples from ankylosing spondylitis patients. Blood from ankylosing spondylitis patients appeared to be characterized by a TCR beta motif composed of about 8 highly homologous amino acid variants. A CD8+ phenotype was shown by the disease-linked clones, which were found at relatively low frequencies in peripheral blood. Some TCR beta motif variants had previously been reported in synovial fluid and blood of reactive arthritis patients, which suggested common disease-initiation mechanisms.

From the germline V gene, CDR1 is SGDLS and CDR2 is YYNGEE. From cysteine to phenylalanine, the CDR3 is 14 amino acids long. CDR3 DNA only is kept here, 42 bases in frame from base 1. The germline V and J ends show losses of 7 bases and 0 bases respectively, and no gene match explains 6 bases of the junction. At least ten counts were recorded for this clonotype. What this receptor recognizes is not known. No base quality information exists; no much larger clone differs at one position. The rearrangement joined TRBV9 to TRBJ2-7, with 8 middle bases fitting TRBD1. Material for sequencing was blood, either unsorted or a sorted T cell fraction (not recorded which). The sequence came from a male donor with ankylosing spondylitis or in good health (not recorded which). Read as DNA, the sequence is TGTGCCAGCGCTCGACAGGGGAGCTCCTACGAGCAGTACTTC. It codes for CASARQGSSYEQYF.